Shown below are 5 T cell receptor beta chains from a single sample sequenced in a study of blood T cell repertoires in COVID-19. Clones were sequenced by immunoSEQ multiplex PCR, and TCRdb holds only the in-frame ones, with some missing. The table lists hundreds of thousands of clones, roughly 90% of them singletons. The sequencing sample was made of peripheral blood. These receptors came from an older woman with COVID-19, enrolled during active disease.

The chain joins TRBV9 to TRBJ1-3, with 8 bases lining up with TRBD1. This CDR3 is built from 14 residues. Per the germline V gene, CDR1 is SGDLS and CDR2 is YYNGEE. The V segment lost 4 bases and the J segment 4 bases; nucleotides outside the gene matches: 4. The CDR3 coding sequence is TGTGCCAGCAGCACCGGACAGGGAGGAAACACCATATATTTT. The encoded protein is CASSTGQGGNTIYF.

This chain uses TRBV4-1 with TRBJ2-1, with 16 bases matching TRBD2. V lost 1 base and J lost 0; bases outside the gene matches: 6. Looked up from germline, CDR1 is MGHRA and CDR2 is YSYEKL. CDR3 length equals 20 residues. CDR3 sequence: CASSQVTGTSGGGSYNEQFF. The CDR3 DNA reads TGCGCCAGCAGCCAAGTTACCGGGACTAGCGGGGGGGGCTCCTACAATGAGCAGTTCTTC.

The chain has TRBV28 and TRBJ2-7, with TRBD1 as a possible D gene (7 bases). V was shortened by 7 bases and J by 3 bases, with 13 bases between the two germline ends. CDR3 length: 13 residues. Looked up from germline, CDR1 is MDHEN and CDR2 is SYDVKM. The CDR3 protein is CASTPGGSYEQYF. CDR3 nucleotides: TGTGCCAGCACCCCAGGGGGGAGCTACGAGCAGTACTTC.

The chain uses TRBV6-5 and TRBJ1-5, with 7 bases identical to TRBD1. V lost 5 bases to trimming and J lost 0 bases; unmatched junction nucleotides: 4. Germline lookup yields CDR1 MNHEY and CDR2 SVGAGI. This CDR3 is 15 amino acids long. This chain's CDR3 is CASSPYRGSNQPQHF. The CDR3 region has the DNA TGTGCCAGCAGTCCTTACAGGGGTAGCAATCAGCCCCAGCATTTT.

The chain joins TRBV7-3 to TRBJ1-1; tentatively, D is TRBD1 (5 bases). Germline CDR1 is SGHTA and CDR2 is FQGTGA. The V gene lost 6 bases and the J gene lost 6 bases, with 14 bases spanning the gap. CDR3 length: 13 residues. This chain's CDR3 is CASRPTRVAEAFF. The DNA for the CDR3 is TGTGCCAGCAGACCAACCAGGGTAGCTGAAGCTTTCTTT.